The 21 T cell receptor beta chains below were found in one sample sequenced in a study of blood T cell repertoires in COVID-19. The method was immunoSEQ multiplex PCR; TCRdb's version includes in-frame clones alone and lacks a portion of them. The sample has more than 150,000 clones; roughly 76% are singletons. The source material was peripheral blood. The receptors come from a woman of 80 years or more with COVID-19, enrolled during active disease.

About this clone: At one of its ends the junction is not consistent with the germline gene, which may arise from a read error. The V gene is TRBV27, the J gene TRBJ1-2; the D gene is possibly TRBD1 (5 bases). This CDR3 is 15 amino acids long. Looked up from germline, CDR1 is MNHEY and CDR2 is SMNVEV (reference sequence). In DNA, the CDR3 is TGTGCCAGCAGTCGCCGGGACTCAAGAGCCTATCGCTACACCTTC. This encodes CASSRRDSRAYRYTF.

The CDR3 nucleotides are TGCAGCGTTGTCGGTCTAGCGGGGGACTCCTACGAGCAGTACTTC. Amino acid sequence: CSVVGLAGDSYEQYF. The chain has TRBV29-1 and TRBJ2-7; 10 bases align to TRBD2. Unmatched junction bases numbered 6, after V lost 4 bases and J lost 0 bases. The CDR3 totals 15 residues. CDR1 is SQVTM and CDR2 is ANQGSEA in the germline V gene.

The CDR3 DNA sequence: TGTGCCAGCAGTTACCTCCGGGACAGGGTGGGAGGCTACACCTTC. Translating gives CASSYLRDRVGGYTF. This sequence joins TRBV6-5 and TRBJ1-2, with 9 bases lining up with TRBD1. CDR1 and CDR2 from the germline V gene are MNHEY and SVGAGI. The CDR3 contains 15 residues. After removal of 2 bases from V and 8 bases from J, the junction contained 9 bases not matched to a gene.

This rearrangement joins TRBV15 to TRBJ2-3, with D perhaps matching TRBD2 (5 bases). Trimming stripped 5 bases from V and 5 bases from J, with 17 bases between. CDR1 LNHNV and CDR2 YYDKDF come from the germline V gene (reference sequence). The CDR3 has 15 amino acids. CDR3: CATSPVAPGRDTQYF. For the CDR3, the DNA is TGTGCCACCAGCCCCGTAGCGCCCGGCAGAGATACGCAGTATTTT.

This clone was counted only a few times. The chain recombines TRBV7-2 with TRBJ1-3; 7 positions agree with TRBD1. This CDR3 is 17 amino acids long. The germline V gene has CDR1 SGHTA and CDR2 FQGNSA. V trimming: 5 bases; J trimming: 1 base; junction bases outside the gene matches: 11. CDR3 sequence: CASSPQQGISSGNTIYF. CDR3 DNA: TGTGCCAGCAGCCCTCAACAGGGGATCTCTTCTGGAAACACCATATATTTT.

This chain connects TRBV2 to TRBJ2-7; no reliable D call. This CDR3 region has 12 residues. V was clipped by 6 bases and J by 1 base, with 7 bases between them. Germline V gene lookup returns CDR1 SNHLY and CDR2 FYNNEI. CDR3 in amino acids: CASRADSYEQYF. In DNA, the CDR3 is TGTGCCAGCAGGGCCGATTCCTACGAGCAGTACTTC. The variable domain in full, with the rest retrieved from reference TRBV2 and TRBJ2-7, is EPEVTQTPSHQVTQMGQEVILRCVPISNHLYFYWYRQILGQKVEFLVSFYNNEISEKSEIFDDQFSVERPDGSNFTLKIRSTKLEDSAMYFCASRADSYEQYFGPGTRLTVT.

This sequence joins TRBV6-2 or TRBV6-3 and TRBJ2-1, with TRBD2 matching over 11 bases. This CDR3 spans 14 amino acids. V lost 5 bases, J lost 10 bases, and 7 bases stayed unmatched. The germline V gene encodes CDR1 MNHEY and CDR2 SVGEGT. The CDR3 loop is CASSAGLAGVEQFF. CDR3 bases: TGTGCCAGCAGTGCTGGACTAGCGGGTGTGGAGCAGTTCTTC.

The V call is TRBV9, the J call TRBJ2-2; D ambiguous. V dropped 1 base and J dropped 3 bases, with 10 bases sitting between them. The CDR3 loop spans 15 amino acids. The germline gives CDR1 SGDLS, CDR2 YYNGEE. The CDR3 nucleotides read TGTGCCAGCAGCGTACAGGAAACATACACCGGGGAGCTGTTTTTT. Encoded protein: CASSVQETYTGELFF.

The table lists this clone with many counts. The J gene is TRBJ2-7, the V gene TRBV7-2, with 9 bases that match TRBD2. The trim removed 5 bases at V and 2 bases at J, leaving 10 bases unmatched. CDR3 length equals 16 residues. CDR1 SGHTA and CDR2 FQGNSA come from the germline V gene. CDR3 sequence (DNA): TGTGCCAGCAGCCCCAGGGGACTAGCCGATACCTACGAGCAGTACTTC. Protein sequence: CASSPRGLADTYEQYF.

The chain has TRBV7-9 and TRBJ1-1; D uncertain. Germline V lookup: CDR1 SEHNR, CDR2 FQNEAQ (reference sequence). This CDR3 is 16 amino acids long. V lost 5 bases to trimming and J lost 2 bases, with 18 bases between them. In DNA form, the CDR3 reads TGTGCCAGCAGCATCTATTCGTCGCCAGGTAACACTGAAGCTTTCTTT. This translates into CASSIYSSPGNTEAFF.

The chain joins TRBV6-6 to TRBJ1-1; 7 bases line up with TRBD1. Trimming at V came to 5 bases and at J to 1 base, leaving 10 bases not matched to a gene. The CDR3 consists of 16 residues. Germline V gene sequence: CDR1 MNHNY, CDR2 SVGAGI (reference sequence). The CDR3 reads CASSLIGGSWNTEAFF. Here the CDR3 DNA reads TGTGCCAGCAGTCTTATAGGGGGCTCGTGGAACACTGAAGCTTTCTTT.

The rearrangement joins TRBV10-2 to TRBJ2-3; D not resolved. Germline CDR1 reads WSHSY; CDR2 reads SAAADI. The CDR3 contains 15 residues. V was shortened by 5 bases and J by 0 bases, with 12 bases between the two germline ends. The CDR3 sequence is CASSPTPTSTDTQYF. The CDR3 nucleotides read TGCGCCAGCAGTCCCACTCCCACGAGCACAGATACGCAGTATTTT.

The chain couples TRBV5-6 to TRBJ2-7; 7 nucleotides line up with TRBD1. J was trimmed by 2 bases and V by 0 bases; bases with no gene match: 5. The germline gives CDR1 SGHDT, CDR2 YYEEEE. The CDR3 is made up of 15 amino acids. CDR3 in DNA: TGTGCCAGCAGCTTGGGTGGGCAGGGGGCCTACGAGCAGTACTTC. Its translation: CASSLGGQGAYEQYF.

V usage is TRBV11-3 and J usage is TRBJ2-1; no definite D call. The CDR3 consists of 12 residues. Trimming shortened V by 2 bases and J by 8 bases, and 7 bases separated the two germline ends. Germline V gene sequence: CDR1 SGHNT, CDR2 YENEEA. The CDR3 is CASSLHSHEQFF. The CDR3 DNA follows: TGTGCCAGCAGCTTACACTCCCATGAGCAGTTCTTC.

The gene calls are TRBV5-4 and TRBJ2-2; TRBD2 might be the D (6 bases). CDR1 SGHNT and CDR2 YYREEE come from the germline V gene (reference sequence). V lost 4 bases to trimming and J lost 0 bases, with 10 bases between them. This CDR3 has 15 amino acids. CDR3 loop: CASSGGYPNTGELFF. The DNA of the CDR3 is TGTGCCAGCAGCGGGGGGTACCCGAACACCGGGGAGCTGTTTTTT.

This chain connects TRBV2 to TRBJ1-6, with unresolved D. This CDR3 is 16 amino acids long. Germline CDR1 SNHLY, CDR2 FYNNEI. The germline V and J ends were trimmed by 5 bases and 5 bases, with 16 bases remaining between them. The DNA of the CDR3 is TGTGCCAGCAGTACGAATTCCGGGATTAATAATTCACCCCTCCACTTT. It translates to CASSTNSGINNSPLHF.

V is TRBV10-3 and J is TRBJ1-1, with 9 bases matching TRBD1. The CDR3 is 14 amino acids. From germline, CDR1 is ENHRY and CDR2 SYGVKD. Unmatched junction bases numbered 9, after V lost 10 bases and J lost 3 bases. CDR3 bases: TGTGCCACCCTAAGGGGACAGGGCTACACTGAAGCTTTCTTT. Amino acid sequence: CATLRGQGYTEAFF.

Here the CDR3 reads CASSPLYEQYF. CDR3 coding DNA: TGTGCCAGCAGTCCTCTCTACGAGCAGTACTTC. The chain employs TRBV28 and TRBJ2-7, with no clear D. From germline, CDR1 is MDHEN and CDR2 SYDVKM. The V end lost 5 bases, the J end lost 3 bases, and 5 bases lay between the germline ends. This CDR3 is built from 11 residues.

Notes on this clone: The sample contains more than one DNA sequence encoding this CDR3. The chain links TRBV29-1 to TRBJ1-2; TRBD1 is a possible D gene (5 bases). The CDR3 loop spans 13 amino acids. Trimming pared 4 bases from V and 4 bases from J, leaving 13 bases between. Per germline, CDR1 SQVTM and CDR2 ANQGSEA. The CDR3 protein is CSVAGGGGYGYTF. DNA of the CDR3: TGCAGCGTTGCCGGGGGAGGCGGCTATGGCTACACCTTC.

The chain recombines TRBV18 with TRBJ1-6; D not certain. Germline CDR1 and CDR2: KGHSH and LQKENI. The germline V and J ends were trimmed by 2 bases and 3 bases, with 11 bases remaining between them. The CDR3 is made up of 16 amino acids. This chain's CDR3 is CASSPSLASYNSPLHF. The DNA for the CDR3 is TGTGCCAGCTCACCAAGTCTTGCTAGCTATAATTCACCCCTCCACTTT.

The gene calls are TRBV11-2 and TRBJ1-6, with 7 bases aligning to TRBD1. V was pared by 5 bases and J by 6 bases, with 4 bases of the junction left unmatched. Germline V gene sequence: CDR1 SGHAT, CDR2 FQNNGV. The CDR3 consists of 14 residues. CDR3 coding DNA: TGTGCCAGCAGCGTACAGGGGTTTAATTCACCCCTCCACTTT. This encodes CASSVQGFNSPLHF.